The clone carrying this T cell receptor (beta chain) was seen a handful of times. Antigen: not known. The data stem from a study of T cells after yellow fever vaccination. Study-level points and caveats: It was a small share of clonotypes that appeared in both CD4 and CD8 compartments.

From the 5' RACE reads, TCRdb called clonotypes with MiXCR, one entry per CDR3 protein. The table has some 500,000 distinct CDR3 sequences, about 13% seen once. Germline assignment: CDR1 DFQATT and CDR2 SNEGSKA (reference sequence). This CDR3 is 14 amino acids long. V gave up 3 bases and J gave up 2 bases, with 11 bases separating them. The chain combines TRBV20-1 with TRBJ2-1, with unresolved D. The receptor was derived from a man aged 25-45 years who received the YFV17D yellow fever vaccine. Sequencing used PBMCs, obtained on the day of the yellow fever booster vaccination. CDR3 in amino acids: CSASNARAYNEQFF. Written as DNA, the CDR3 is TGCAGTGCTAGTAATGCTCGGGCCTACAATGAGCAGTTCTTC.